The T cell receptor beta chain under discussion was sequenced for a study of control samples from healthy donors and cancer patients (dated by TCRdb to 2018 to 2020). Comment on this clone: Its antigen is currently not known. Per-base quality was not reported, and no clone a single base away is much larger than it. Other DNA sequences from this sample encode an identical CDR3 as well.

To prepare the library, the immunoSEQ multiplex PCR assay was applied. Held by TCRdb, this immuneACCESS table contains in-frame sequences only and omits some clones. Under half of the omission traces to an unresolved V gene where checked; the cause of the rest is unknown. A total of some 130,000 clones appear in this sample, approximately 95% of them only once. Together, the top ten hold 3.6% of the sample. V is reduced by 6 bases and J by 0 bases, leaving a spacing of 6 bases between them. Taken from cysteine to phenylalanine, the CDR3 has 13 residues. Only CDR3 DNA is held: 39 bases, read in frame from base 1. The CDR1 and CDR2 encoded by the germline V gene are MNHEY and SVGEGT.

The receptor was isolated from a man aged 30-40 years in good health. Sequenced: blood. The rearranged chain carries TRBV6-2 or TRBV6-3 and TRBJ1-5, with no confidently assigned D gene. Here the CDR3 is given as CASSRTSNQPQHF. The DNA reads TGTGCCAGCAGCCGGACTAGCAATCAGCCCCAGCATTTT.